The table lists the clone carrying this T cell receptor (beta chain) with a few counts. Its antigen is undetermined. Germline V gives CDR1 MNHEY, CDR2 SVGAGI. V was clipped by 5 bases and J by 6 bases; unmatched bases: 8. CDR3 length equals 15 residues. The data were taken from a study of T cell responses to AZD1222 COVID-19 vaccine. Study background: Second-dose recipients at about 4 or about 12 weeks were treated as one pooled group.

The table came from immunoSEQ multiplex PCR; TCRdb's copy has only in-frame clones and leaves some out. The sample includes around 110,000 clones, just over 85% of them seen just once. Study-level results: It was only after the peak T cell response that any repertoires were sampled. When two AZD1222 doses had been given, Spike-specific TCR breadth and depth rose. Spike-wide vaccine-associated CD4 TCRs dominated at 160-218 and 743-854.

Sequenced material: peripheral blood, taken on day 0 of AZD1222 vaccination. The clonotype was recovered from an adult in good health. This rearrangement joins TRBV6-5 to TRBJ2-7; TRBD2 matches 12 bases. CDR3 bases: TGTGCCAGCAGTCCCCCGACTAGCGGGAGCGCCGAGCAGTACTTC. This gives the protein CASSPPTSGSAEQYF.